This T cell receptor beta chain was recovered during a study of blood T cell repertoires in COVID-19. About the research overall: Italy, Spain and the United States were the sources of the convalescent and acute COVID-19 samples. Sample material is recorded as cDNA or gDNA derived from T cells, B-cell-depleted T cells, or PBMCs.

TCRdb keeps only in-frame clones here, not all; method: immunoSEQ multiplex PCR. The table lists approximately 100,000 clones, about 85% of them singletons. The V end was cut by 2 bases, the J end by 0 bases, with 11 bases between. The CDR3 consists of 15 residues. CDR1 is MNHEY, CDR2 SVGAGI, per germline. This TCR derives from a human donor in a cohort sampled during active COVID-19. The sample taken for sequencing was peripheral blood. The chain is built from TRBV6-5 and TRBJ2-7; D is ambiguous. The CDR3 spells CASSYGGDASYEQYF. The CDR3 DNA follows: TGTGCCAGCAGTTACGGCGGCGATGCCTCCTACGAGCAGTACTTC.